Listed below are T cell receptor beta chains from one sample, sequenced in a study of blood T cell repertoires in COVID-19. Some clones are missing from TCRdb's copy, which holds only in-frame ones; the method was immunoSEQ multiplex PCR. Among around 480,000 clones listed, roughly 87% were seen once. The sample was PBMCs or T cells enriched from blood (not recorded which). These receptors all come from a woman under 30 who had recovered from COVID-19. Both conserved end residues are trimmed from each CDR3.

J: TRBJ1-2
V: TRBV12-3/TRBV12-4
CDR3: ASSFGWAGGYT

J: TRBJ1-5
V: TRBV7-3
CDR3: ASSPLQPQH

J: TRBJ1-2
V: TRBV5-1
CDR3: ASSSGQESYGYT

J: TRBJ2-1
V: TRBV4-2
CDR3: ASSRDSGVNEQF

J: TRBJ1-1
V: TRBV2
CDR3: ASSEAPGGTEAF

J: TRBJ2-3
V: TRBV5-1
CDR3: ASSPEGRTDTQY

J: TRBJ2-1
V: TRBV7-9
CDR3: ASSFRLAGGQYNEQF

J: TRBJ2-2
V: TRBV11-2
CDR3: ASSSGGNTGELF

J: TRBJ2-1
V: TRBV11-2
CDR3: ASSLVGLRTHNEQF

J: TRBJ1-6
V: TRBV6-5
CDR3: ASSLMDSPLH

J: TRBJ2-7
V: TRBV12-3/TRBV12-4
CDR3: ASSAMSLLQY

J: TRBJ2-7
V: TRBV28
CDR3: ASSLRQGVLSEQY

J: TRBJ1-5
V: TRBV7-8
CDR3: ASSPSARDRVGANQPQH

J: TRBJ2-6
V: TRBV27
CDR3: ASSSFGANVLT

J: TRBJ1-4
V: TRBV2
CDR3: ASKTGTGDEKLF

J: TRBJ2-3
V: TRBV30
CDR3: AWSVRGFGTDTQY

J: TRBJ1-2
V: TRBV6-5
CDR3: ASSYSRARYGYT

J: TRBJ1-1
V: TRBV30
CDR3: AWSAGPFTEAF

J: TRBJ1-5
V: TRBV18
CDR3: ASSPTLTGTDNQPQH

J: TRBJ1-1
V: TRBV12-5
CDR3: ASGLDPGGTEAF

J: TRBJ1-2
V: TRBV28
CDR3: ASSLSQGAGT

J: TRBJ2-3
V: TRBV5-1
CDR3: ASTRGDTQY

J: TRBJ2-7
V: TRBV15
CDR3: ATSVQVHPYEQY

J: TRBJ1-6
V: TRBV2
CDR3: ASRSGRVTALH

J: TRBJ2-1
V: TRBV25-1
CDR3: ASSGLRREQF

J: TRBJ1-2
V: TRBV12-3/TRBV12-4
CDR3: ASSPGEGYGYT

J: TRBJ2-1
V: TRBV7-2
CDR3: ASSLARASNEQF

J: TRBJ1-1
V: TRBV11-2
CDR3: ASSSPRTGNTEAF

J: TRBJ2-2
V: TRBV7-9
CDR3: ASSLRGSNTGELF

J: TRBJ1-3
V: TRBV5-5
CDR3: ASSLDWTGSSGNTIY

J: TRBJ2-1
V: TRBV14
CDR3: ASSPRRELNNEQF

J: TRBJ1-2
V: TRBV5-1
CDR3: ASSLALNYGYT

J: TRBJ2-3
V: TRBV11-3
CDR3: ASSPSRSTDTQY

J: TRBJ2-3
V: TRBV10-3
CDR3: AIIGDTQY

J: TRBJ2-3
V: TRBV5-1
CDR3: ASSSLPGEDTQY

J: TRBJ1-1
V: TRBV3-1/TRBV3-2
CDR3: ASSHGTAGTEAF

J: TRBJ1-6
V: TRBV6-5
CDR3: ASSRGTGSNSPLH

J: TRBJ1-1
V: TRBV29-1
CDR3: SVSGTANTEAF

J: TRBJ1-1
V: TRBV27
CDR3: ASSPGAGGNTEAF

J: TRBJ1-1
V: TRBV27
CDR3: ASSSLPGNTEAF

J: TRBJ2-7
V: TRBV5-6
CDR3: ASSSRPYEQY

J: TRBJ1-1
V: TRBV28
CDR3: ASGPQGSF

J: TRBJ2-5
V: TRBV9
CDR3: ASSVIKGDQETQY

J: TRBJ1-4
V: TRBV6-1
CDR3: ASSERGMDEKLF

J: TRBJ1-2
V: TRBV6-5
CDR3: ASRNSGTGVEGYT

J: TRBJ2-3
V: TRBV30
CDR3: AWTNGGATDTQY

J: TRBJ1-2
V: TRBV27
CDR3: ASSPHDRGSTHYGYT

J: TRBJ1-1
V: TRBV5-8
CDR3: ASSDYGPGTEAF

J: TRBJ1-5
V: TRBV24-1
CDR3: ATMTSAWDQPQH

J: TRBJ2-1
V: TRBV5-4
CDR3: ASSYRQGVDEQF

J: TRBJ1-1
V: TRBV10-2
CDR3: ASSQGRVTEAF

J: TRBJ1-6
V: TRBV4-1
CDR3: ASSQDGVGGNNSPLH

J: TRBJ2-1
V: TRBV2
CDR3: ASDLGGLKDEQF

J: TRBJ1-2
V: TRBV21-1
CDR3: ASSRVTKGYT

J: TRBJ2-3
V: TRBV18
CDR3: ASSPTGGNTDTQY

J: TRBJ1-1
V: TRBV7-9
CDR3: ASSLGRGEAF

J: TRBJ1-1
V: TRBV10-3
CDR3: AISVGLATTEAF

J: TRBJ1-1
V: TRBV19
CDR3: ASSPIRVGGTEAF

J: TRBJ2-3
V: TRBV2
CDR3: ASSAATGGGTDTQY